This paragraph covers one T cell receptor (beta chain) sequence. Its antigen is as yet unknown. TCRdb keeps only in-frame clones here, not all; method: immunoSEQ multiplex PCR. The sample consists of about 140,000 clones, 80% to 95% of them appearing once. The record originates from a study of T cell responses to AZD1222 COVID-19 vaccine. Study outcomes and limitations: Of spike-specific TCRs, nearly half reportedly target regions left unmutated in variants.

This CDR3 comprises 15 residues. With 5 bases clipped from V and 3 bases from J, the junction kept 6 bases outside the gene matches. The germline V gene has CDR1 LNHDA and CDR2 SQIVND (reference sequence). Sequenced material: peripheral blood, taken on day 0 of AZD1222 vaccination. The rearrangement uses TRBV19 and TRBJ2-4, with 8 nucleotides matching TRBD1. This clonotype originated in an adult in good health. The CDR3 nucleotides read TGTGCCAGTAGTCCTCAGGGGGCCAACAAAAACATTCAGTACTTC. Amino acids: CASSPQGANKNIQYF.